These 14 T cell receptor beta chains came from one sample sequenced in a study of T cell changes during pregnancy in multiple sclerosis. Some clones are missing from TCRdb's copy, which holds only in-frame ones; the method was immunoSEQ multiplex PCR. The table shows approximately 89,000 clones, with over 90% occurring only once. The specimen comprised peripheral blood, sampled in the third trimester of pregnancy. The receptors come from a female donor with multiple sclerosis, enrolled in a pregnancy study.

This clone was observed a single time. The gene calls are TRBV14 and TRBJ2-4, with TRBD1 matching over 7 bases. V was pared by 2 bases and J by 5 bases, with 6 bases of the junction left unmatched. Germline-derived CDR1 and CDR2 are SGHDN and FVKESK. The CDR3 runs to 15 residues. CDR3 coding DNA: TGTGCCAGCAGCCAATATCAGGGGGTCCAAAACATTCAGTACTTC. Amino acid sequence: CASSQYQGVQNIQYF.

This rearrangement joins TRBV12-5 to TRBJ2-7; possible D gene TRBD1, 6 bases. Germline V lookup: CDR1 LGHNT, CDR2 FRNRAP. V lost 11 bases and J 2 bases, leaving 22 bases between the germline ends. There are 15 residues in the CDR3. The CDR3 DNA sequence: TGTGCTGGTGCCCCGACTGGATGGGGGCCCTACGAGCAGTACTTC. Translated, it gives CAGAPTGWGPYEQYF.

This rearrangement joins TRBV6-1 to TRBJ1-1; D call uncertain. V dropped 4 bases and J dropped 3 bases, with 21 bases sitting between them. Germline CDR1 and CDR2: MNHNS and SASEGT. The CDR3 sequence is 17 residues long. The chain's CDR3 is CASSGSNPSLWDTEAFF. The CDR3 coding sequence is TGTGCCAGCAGTGGGAGTAACCCCTCACTGTGGGACACTGAAGCTTTCTTT.

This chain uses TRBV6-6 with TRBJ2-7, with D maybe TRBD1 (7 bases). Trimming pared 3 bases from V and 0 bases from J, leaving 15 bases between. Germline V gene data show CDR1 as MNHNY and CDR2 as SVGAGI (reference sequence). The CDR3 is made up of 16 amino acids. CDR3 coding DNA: TGTGCCAGCAGTTATCCACGCGGGGACAGCTCCTACGAGCAGTACTTC. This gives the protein CASSYPRGDSSYEQYF.

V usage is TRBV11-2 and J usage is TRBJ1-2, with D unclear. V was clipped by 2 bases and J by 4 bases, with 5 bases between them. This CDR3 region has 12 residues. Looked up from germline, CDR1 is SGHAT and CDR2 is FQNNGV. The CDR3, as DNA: TGTGCCAGCAGCTTACGGGGCTATGGCTACACCTTC. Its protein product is CASSLRGYGYTF.

CDR3 nucleotides: TGTGCCAGCAGCTCCGTTAGTAAGCCAGATACGCAGTATTTT. Translating gives CASSSVSKPDTQYF. The V call is TRBV13, the J call TRBJ2-3; D is uncertain. The V end lost 4 bases, the J end lost 4 bases, and 12 bases lay between the germline ends. Germline V lookup: CDR1 PRHDT, CDR2 FYEKMQ (reference sequence). The CDR3 is made up of 14 amino acids.

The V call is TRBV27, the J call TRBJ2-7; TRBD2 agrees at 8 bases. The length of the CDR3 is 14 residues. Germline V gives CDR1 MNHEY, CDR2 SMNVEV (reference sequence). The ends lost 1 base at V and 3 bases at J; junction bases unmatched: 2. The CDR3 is CASSLLAGSYEQYF. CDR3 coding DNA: TGTGCCAGCAGTTTATTAGCGGGGAGCTACGAGCAGTACTTC.

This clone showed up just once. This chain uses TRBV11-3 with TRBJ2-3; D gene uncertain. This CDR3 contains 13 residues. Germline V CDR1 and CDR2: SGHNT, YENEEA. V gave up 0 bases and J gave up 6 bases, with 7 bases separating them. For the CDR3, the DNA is TGTGCCAGCAGCTTAGATCGGAGCGATACGCAGTATTTT. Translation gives CASSLDRSDTQYF.

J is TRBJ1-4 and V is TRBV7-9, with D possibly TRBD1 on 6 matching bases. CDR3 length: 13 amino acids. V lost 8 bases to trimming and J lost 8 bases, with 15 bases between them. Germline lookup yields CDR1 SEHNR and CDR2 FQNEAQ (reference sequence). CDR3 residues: CASDGGAGEKLFF. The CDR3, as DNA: TGTGCCAGCGATGGGGGGGCAGGGGAAAAACTGTTTTTT.

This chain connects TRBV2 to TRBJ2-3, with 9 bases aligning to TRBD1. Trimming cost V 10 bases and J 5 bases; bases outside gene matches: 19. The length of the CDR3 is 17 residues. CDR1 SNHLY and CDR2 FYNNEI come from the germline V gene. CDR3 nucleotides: TGTGCCACATATCTAAGTCCGGGACAGGGCTCGGGAGATACGCAGTATTTT. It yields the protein CATYLSPGQGSGDTQYF.

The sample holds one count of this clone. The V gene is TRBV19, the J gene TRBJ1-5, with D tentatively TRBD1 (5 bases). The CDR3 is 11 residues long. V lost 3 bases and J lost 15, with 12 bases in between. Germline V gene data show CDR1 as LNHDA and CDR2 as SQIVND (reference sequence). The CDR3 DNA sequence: TGTGCCAGTAGTATTTCAGGGCGGAGGCATTTT. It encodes CASSISGRRHF.

CDR3 sequence: CASRQGRDYNYGYTF. CDR3 DNA sequence: TGTGCCAGCAGGCAGGGAAGGGATTATAACTATGGCTACACCTTC. This chain links TRBV5-4 with TRBJ1-2; D is possibly TRBD1 (5 bases). This CDR3 has 15 amino acids. Looked up from germline, CDR1 is SGHNT and CDR2 is YYREEE (reference sequence). Trimming took off 5 bases at V and 1 base at J, with 15 bases between the two ends.

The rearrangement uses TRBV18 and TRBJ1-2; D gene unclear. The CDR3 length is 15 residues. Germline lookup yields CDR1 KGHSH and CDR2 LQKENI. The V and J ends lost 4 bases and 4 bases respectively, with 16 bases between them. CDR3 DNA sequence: TGTGCCAGCTCACTAAAAGAGGAAACAAGCTATGGCTACACCTTC. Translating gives CASSLKEETSYGYTF.

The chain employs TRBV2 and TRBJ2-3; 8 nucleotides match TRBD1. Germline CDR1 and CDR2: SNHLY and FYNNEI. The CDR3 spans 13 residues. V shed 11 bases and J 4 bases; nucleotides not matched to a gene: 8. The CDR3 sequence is CAGEQGGPDTQYF. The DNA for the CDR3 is TGTGCCGGCGAACAGGGGGGTCCAGATACGCAGTATTTT.